This T cell receptor (beta chain) was captured in a study of shared clonotypes between healthy human individuals. Broader study findings: Naive subsets typically showed greater estimated richness than memory subsets.

TCRdb's copy holds only in-frame clones and misses some; the assay was immunoSEQ multiplex PCR. The sample shows around 1,000,000 clones, roughly 80% of them seen only once. In the CD4+ fraction, cells were divided into CD45RA+ naive and CD45RA-negative memory subsets. A word on this clone: The antigen is unknown.

Germline V CDR1 and CDR2: LNHNV, YYDKDF (reference sequence). Trimming cost V 5 bases and J 13 bases, with 15 bases left between them. The CDR3 is 12 amino acids. The receptor was isolated from a man younger than 35 in good health. Some clones in this sample may be carry-over from other donors' samples. The genes are TRBV15 and TRBJ2-1; weak D call: TRBD2 (5 bases). The sequenced sample was memory CD4+ T cells from PBMCs. Subset here: CD45RA-negative fraction. CDR3: CATSLKGAEQFF. Here the CDR3 DNA reads TGTGCCACCAGCCTAAAGGGAGCGGAACAGTTCTTC.